This T cell receptor (beta chain) was sequenced in a study of identical twins. Study-level points and caveats: Potential partial confounding of zero-insertion analyses by invariant MAIT and iNKT cells was noted. Beta clonotypes that were abundant in cord blood contained fewer insertions, a pattern absent from memory repertoires.

About this clonotype: Its antigen is not identified.

TCRdb re-analysed the 5' RACE reads in MiXCR, keeping a single row per CDR3 protein. The sample consists of about 240,000 distinct CDR3 sequences, 6.5% to 9% of them appearing once. The germline V gene encodes CDR1 SGHRS and CDR2 YFSETQ. This CDR3 has 11 amino acids. V gave up 0 bases and J gave up 5 bases, with 3 bases separating them. The data were also submitted as part of a second study, on yellow fever vaccine responses in identical twins.

The chain links TRBV5-1 to TRBJ2-7, with no clear D. Sequencing was done on a sample of CD8+ T cells sorted from blood. The receptor was derived from a woman aged 18-30 years in good health. This CDR3 reads CASSLANEQYF. DNA of the CDR3: TGCGCCAGCAGCTTGGCAAACGAGCAGTACTTC.